This passage covers 20 T cell receptor beta chains from one sample sequenced in a study of T cells in localized non-small cell lung cancer. The table came from immunoSEQ multiplex PCR; TCRdb's copy has only in-frame clones and leaves some out. The profile shows 2,500 to 3,500 clones, 20% to 25% of them singletons. Specimen: lung tumor tissue, collected before any cancer treatment. The source of these receptors is a man aged 35 to 69 with stage III lung adenocarcinoma.

This clone counts as large (0.1 to 1%). The rearrangement uses TRBV11-3 and TRBJ1-3; a weak D match, TRBD1 (6 bases). This CDR3 has 15 residues. Between the trimmed V and J ends, which lost 5 bases and 2 bases, there was a span of 13 bases. Germline V gene lookup returns CDR1 SGHNT and CDR2 YENEEA. This chain's CDR3 is CASSPEGGPGNTIYF. In DNA form, the CDR3 reads TGTGCCAGCAGCCCCGAAGGGGGTCCTGGAAACACCATATATTTT.

This clone was counted a few times. This chain connects TRBV7-2 to TRBJ1-5; D is undetermined. Germline V gene sequence: CDR1 SGHTA, CDR2 FQGNSA. Trimming cost V 1 base and J 3 bases, with 4 bases left between them. CDR3 length: 13 residues. The CDR3: CASSLGFNQPQHF. CDR3 DNA sequence: TGTGCCAGCAGCTTAGGTTTCAATCAGCCCCAGCATTTT.

V gene TRBV29-1 combines with J gene TRBJ1-2; a weak D match, TRBD1 (6 bases). The V end was cut by 5 bases, the J end by 1 base, with 17 bases between. The germline CDR1 and CDR2 sequences are SQVTM and ANQGSEA. The CDR3 is 15 amino acids. The CDR3 nucleotides read TGCAGCGTTCCAACAGGGTTTGATTATAACTATGGCTACACCTTC. This sequence encodes CSVPTGFDYNYGYTF.

This clone was picked up a small number of times. The chain couples TRBV11-3 to TRBJ1-6, with TRBD1 as a possible D gene (6 bases). The CDR3 totals 14 residues. V was cut by 3 bases and J by 7 bases, with 10 bases left in between. Germline lookup yields CDR1 SGHNT and CDR2 YENEEA. The CDR3 DNA follows: TGTGCCAGCAGCTTCACAGGGCGGAATTCACCCCTCCACTTT. It yields the protein CASSFTGRNSPLHF.

The CDR3 reads CASSQQGKGTEAFF. In nucleotides, the CDR3 is TGCGCCAGCAGCCAGCAGGGGAAGGGCACTGAAGCTTTCTTT. The chain has TRBV5-1 and TRBJ1-1; D is possibly TRBD1 (6 bases). Trimming shortened V by 4 bases and J by 4 bases, and 14 bases separated the two germline ends. The CDR3 has 14 amino acids. The germline V gene has CDR1 SGHRS and CDR2 YFSETQ.

In this sample, this clone turned up a few times. The CDR3 protein is CASSSGGTAKNIQYF. As DNA, the CDR3 is TGTGCCAGCAGCTCGGGGGGGACAGCCAAAAACATTCAGTACTTC. The rearrangement joins TRBV7-5 to TRBJ2-4; the D call in the table, TRBD2, was not verified against the DNA. TRBV7-5 is marked as a pseudogene. The CDR3 runs to 15 residues.

This clone was counted a few times. The gene calls are TRBV11-3 and TRBJ2-7, with 11 bases identical to TRBD2. V was pared by 3 bases and J by 3 bases, with 4 bases of the junction left unmatched. This CDR3 has 15 residues. In germline, CDR1 is SGHNT, CDR2 YENEEA. The CDR3 coding sequence is TGTGCCAGCAGCTTCTCTGGACTAGCGGGCTACGAGCAGTACTTC. Its translation is CASSFSGLAGYEQYF.

In DNA form, the CDR3 reads TGTGCCAGTAGTACCGCGGATACGCAGTATTTT. This encodes CASSTADTQYF. The chain combines TRBV19 with TRBJ2-3; D is uncertain. Germline V CDR1 and CDR2: LNHDA, SQIVND (reference sequence). V lost 4 bases, J lost 6 bases, and 5 bases lay in between. The CDR3 consists of 11 residues.

The rearrangement uses TRBV30 and TRBJ1-5, with D perhaps matching TRBD1 (5 bases). V dropped 0 bases and J dropped 9 bases, with 12 bases sitting between them. The CDR3 has 13 amino acids. The germline V gene has CDR1 GTSNPN and CDR2 SVGIG (reference sequence). The CDR3 here is CAWSVDNQGPQHF. In DNA, the CDR3 is TGTGCCTGGAGTGTCGACAATCAGGGGCCCCAGCATTTT.

In this sample, this clone turned up a few times. V and J are TRBV4-1 and TRBJ1-5; a weak D match, TRBD1 (6 bases). With 2 bases removed from V and 3 bases from J, the gap between germline ends came to 11 bases. This CDR3 is built from 15 residues. Germline CDR1 is MGHRA and CDR2 is YSYEKL. CDR3 nucleotide sequence: TGCGCCAGCAGCCAACAAGACAGGCTCAATCAGCCCCAGCATTTT. Its protein is CASSQQDRLNQPQHF.

V is TRBV28 and J is TRBJ1-3, with TRBD1 matching 7 bases. CDR3 size: 15 residues. V lost 4 bases to trimming and J lost 5 bases; unmatched junction nucleotides: 8. Germline V lookup: CDR1 MDHEN, CDR2 SYDVKM. In DNA form, the CDR3 reads TGTGCCAGCAGTTATACGACAGGGCTGCGAAACACCATATATTTT. Amino acids: CASSYTTGLRNTIYF.

This rearrangement joins TRBV6-8 to TRBJ2-7; 8 bases map to TRBD1. The junction had 2 bases not matched to a gene; V was cut back by 2 bases and J by 2 bases. Germline V gives CDR1 MNHGY, CDR2 SAAAGT. The CDR3 is 14 residues long. CDR3: CASSYAQGAYEQYF. The CDR3 DNA sequence: TGTGCCAGCAGTTACGCACAGGGGGCCTACGAGCAGTACTTC.

The CDR3 DNA reads TGTGCCAGCAGCCAAAATTACGGGTACTCTGGAAACACCATATATTTT. Its protein product is CASSQNYGYSGNTIYF. V usage is TRBV14 and J usage is TRBJ1-3; D unresolved. The CDR3 has 16 amino acids. The germline V gene encodes CDR1 SGHDN and CDR2 FVKESK. Trimming cost V 2 bases and J 0 bases, with 11 bases left between them.

CDR3 protein: CASSRSGTSNEKLFF. The CDR3 region has the DNA TGTGCCAGCTCGCGCTCCGGGACCTCGAATGAAAAACTGTTTTTT. The chain joins TRBV18 to TRBJ1-4; D may be TRBD1 (5 bases). Per germline, CDR1 KGHSH and CDR2 LQKENI. The CDR3 has 15 amino acids. The V gene lost 6 bases and the J gene lost 5 bases, with 16 bases spanning the gap.

The chain is built from TRBV11-1 and TRBJ2-3; a weak D match, TRBD1 (6 bases). The CDR3 runs 16 residues. Trimming left V 3 bases short and J 0 bases short, with 13 bases between. CDR1 is SGHAT, CDR2 FQDESV, per germline (reference sequence). The CDR3 bases are TGTGCCAGCAGCTTGTCGGGACACCTTAGCACAGATACGCAGTATTTT. This codes for CASSLSGHLSTDTQYF.

The V and J genes are TRBV2 and TRBJ2-7; D gene ambiguous. This CDR3 comprises 13 residues. Germline CDR1 SNHLY, CDR2 FYNNEI. Trimming took 11 bases from V and 4 from J, leaving 18 bases between them. This CDR3 reads CASLDTEKYEQYF. The CDR3 coding sequence is TGTGCCTCACTGGATACAGAAAAGTACGAGCAGTACTTC.

This clone was found a few times. The chain carries TRBV15 and TRBJ2-7; D is possibly TRBD2 (6 bases). Germline loops: CDR1 LNHNV, CDR2 YYDKDF (reference sequence). CDR3 length: 14 residues. Trimming pared 1 base from V and 5 bases from J, leaving 12 bases between. The CDR3 loop reads CATSRGGTFNEQYF. DNA of the CDR3: TGTGCCACCAGCAGAGGCGGGACTTTCAACGAGCAGTACTTC.

V is TRBV19 and J is TRBJ2-3; D tentatively fits TRBD1 or TRBD2 (5 bases each). Per the germline V gene, CDR1 is LNHDA and CDR2 is SQIVND (reference sequence). The CDR3 loop spans 15 amino acids. The V end lost 8 bases, the J end lost 1 base, and 16 bases lay between the germline ends. The CDR3 DNA follows: TGTGCCAGTGGAAACCGGGACGGTGGCACAGATACGCAGTATTTT. Translating it yields CASGNRDGGTDTQYF.

This clone came up a few times. The CDR3 loop reads CATGGVRIPEAFF. The CDR3 DNA is TGTGCCACCGGCGGGGTTCGGATCCCTGAAGCTTTCTTT. The rearrangement links TRBV10-3 to TRBJ1-1; D is ambiguous. Trimming cost V 10 bases and J 6 bases, with 18 bases left between them. This CDR3 has 13 amino acids. Germline lookup yields CDR1 ENHRY and CDR2 SYGVKD.

This clone is medium-sized in the sample. The V and J genes are TRBV11-3 and TRBJ2-7; D is possibly TRBD1 or TRBD2 (7 bases each). Per the germline V gene, CDR1 is SGHNT and CDR2 is YENEEA. With 5 bases removed from V and 5 bases from J, the gap between germline ends came to 19 bases. This CDR3 is built from 15 residues. This CDR3 reads CASSNQQGRANEQYF. In DNA, the CDR3 is TGTGCCAGCAGCAACCAACAGGGGAGGGCCAACGAGCAGTACTTC.